A selection of T cell receptor beta chains follows, all from one sample in a study of OX40 agonist ivuxolimab in advanced cancers. The method was immunoSEQ multiplex PCR; TCRdb's version includes in-frame clones alone and lacks a portion of them. The sample yields fewer than 70,000 clones, under 95% seen once. This specimen consisted of CD4+ or CD8+ T cells sorted from blood, obtained in a trial of the OX40 agonist ivuxolimab. Receptors were obtained from an adult with an advanced solid tumor such as melanoma, head and neck, liver or kidney cancer. The conserved cysteine and the conserved F or W are not part of the CDR3 here. Fields, in order: D gene, J gene, V gene, CDR3 protein. D genes are given only for firm matches.

D: .; J: TRBJ1-2; V: TRBV4-3; CDR3: ASSQDNGGRYGYT
D: TRBD2; J: TRBJ2-2; V: TRBV7-2; CDR3: ASSFGRASTGELF
D: .; J: TRBJ1-3; V: TRBV4-1; CDR3: ASSQDPESPGAIY
D: TRBD1; J: TRBJ1-4; V: TRBV7-9; CDR3: ASRPGQGNEKLF
D: TRBD1; J: TRBJ2-7; V: TRBV18; CDR3: ASSRDRGRYEQY
D: .; J: TRBJ2-2; V: TRBV19; CDR3: ASNARQGGRGLAVSVNTGELF
D: .; J: TRBJ2-1; V: TRBV7-6; CDR3: ASSSMDFSNEQF
D: TRBD2; J: TRBJ2-7; V: TRBV5-1; CDR3: ASRETSGSSY
D: .; J: TRBJ2-1; V: TRBV7-6; CDR3: ASSSYRVHEQF
D: TRBD1; J: TRBJ1-5; V: TRBV19; CDR3: ASSIITGGSNQPQH
D: TRBD1; J: TRBJ2-7; V: TRBV27; CDR3: ASSLRRQGASYEQY
D: TRBD2; J: TRBJ2-1; V: TRBV7-2; CDR3: ASSFFPGLAGSF
D: .; J: TRBJ2-7; V: TRBV6-5; CDR3: ATRPGTGYEQY
D: .; J: TRBJ2-1; V: TRBV5-1; CDR3: ASSLGPHNEQF
D: .; J: TRBJ1-2; V: TRBV27; CDR3: ASSFNQGDGYT
D: .; J: TRBJ1-1; V: TRBV7-9; CDR3: ASSLQGGTEAF
D: TRBD2; J: TRBJ2-1; V: TRBV15; CDR3: ATSRLAGGRNEQF